The rows below give T cell receptor beta chains drawn from one sample of a study of blood T cell repertoires in COVID-19. The protocol was immunoSEQ multiplex PCR, while the TCRdb copy is restricted to in-frame clones and leaves out a portion. The sample lists around 190,000 clones, approximately 87% occurring once. Sequenced: peripheral blood. The source is a man between 65 and 85 years old with active or convalescent COVID-19. CDR3s include the opening cysteine and the closing phenylalanine or tryptophan. Fields, in order: V gene, clone size, D gene, J gene, CDR3 DNA, CDR3 protein. A D gene is named only where the DNA matches it firmly. Size tells how often a clone was seen (once, few, many) or the class of an expanded clone, and some rows leave it out.

V: TRBV18; size: .; D: TRBD1; J: TRBJ2-5; DNA: TGTGCCAGCTCACCCGACAGGGCTCAAGAGACCCAGTACTTC; CDR3: CASSPDRAQETQYF
V: TRBV7-9; size: .; D: TRBD2; J: TRBJ2-1; DNA: TGTGCCAGCAGCCTAGGACAAACGGGGGGCAATGAGCAGTTCTTC; CDR3: CASSLGQTGGNEQFF
V: TRBV18; size: .; D: .; J: TRBJ1-5; DNA: TGTGCCAGCTCACCACCTTCGGGGAATCAGCCCCAGCATTTT; CDR3: CASSPPSGNQPQHF
V: TRBV15; size: .; D: .; J: TRBJ1-2; DNA: TGTGCCACCAGCAGAGAGTGGGGAGACGCCGCCGACACCTTC; CDR3: CATSREWGDAADTF
V: TRBV5-1; size: .; D: .; J: TRBJ1-2; DNA: TGCGCCAGCAGCTTGGTTGTCTCCGGGATCGGCTACACCTTC; CDR3: CASSLVVSGIGYTF
V: TRBV11-2; size: once; D: TRBD1; J: TRBJ1-5; DNA: TGTGCCAGCAGCCCCACCGGGACAGGGCGTGGTCCCCAGCATTTT; CDR3: CASSPTGTGRGPQHF
V: TRBV5-6; size: .; D: .; J: TRBJ1-2; DNA: TGTGCCAGCAGCTTGGGGACAGCGTATGGCTACACCTTC; CDR3: CASSLGTAYGYTF
V: TRBV29-1; size: .; D: .; J: TRBJ2-7; DNA: TGCAGCGTTGCCTCAAGGCAGGGGACCCCCTACGAGCAGTACTTC; CDR3: CSVASRQGTPYEQYF
V: TRBV18; size: .; D: TRBD1; J: TRBJ1-3; DNA: TGTGCCAGCTCACCGCAACAGGGGACTGGAAACACCATATATTTT; CDR3: CASSPQQGTGNTIYF
V: TRBV5-6; size: .; D: .; J: TRBJ1-5; DNA: TGTGCCAGCAGCTTAAAAGGCCGGGGCAATCAGCCCCAGCATTTT; CDR3: CASSLKGRGNQPQHF
V: TRBV28; size: .; D: TRBD1; J: TRBJ1-5; DNA: TGTGCCAGCAGTCGGAATCGGGACAGGGGCCTTTCGGGGCAGCCCCAGCATTTT; CDR3: CASSRNRDRGLSGQPQHF
V: TRBV2; size: .; D: .; J: TRBJ2-4; DNA: TGTGCCAGCAGGGCCCTGGTTACTATGCCCAAAAACATTCAGTACTTC; CDR3: CASRALVTMPKNIQYF
V: TRBV7-9; size: .; D: TRBD2; J: TRBJ2-1; DNA: TGTGCCAGCAGCTTTGGCGGGAGGGCCAATGAGCAGTTCTTC; CDR3: CASSFGGRANEQFF
V: TRBV4-3; size: .; D: TRBD1; J: TRBJ2-2; DNA: TGCGCCAGCAGCCAAGATGGTGGGACAGGGTGGGACACCGGGGAGCTGTTTTTT; CDR3: CASSQDGGTGWDTGELFF
V: TRBV15; size: once; D: .; J: TRBJ1-6; DNA: TGTGCCACCAGCAGGGGTTTGGGGGGTCCCGCCCCCAGCTCCTATAATTCACCCCTCCACTTT; CDR3: CATSRGLGGPAPSSYNSPLHF
V: TRBV5-1; size: .; D: TRBD1; J: TRBJ1-2; DNA: TGCGCCAGCAGCTTGGGACGGACAGGGAACTATGGCTACACCTTC; CDR3: CASSLGRTGNYGYTF
V: TRBV30; size: .; D: TRBD1; J: TRBJ2-7; DNA: TGTGCCGGCGGGCCTGGAGCACCGGGACAGGGATTATACGAGCAGTACTTC; CDR3: CAGGPGAPGQGLYEQYF
V: TRBV7-2; size: .; D: .; J: TRBJ1-1; DNA: TGTGCCAGCAGCTTACAGGTGACAGCTGAAGCTTTCTTT; CDR3: CASSLQVTAEAFF
V: TRBV9; size: .; D: TRBD1; J: TRBJ1-2; DNA: TGTGCCAGCAGCTTCTCCGGGACAGGGGGCGCCGATGGCTACACCTTC; CDR3: CASSFSGTGGADGYTF
V: TRBV10-3; size: .; D: .; J: TRBJ1-1; DNA: TGTGCCATCAGTGAGTCGTCCACCCGGGGGGAAGCTTTCTTT; CDR3: CAISESSTRGEAFF
V: TRBV24-1; size: .; D: TRBD2; J: TRBJ2-1; DNA: TGTGCCACCAGCGTAGCGGGAGGTAAGGATGAGCAGTTCTTC; CDR3: CATSVAGGKDEQFF
V: TRBV4-2; size: .; D: TRBD1; J: TRBJ1-4; DNA: TGTGCCAGCAGCCTACGACAGGGAAGGGAAAAACTGTTTTTT; CDR3: CASSLRQGREKLFF
V: TRBV7-3; size: .; D: .; J: TRBJ1-4; DNA: TGTGCCAGCAGCATCGACCGCGGTGAAAAACTGTTTTTT; CDR3: CASSIDRGEKLFF
V: TRBV19; size: .; D: .; J: TRBJ2-2; DNA: TGTGCCAGTAGTGTTGAGGAGAGGAACACCGGGGAGCTGTTTTTT; CDR3: CASSVEERNTGELFF
V: TRBV18; size: .; D: .; J: TRBJ1-3; DNA: TGTGCCAGCTCACCCTCGGAGGACGGAGGAAACACCATATATTTT; CDR3: CASSPSEDGGNTIYF
V: TRBV28; size: .; D: .; J: TRBJ1-1; DNA: TGTGCCAGCAACACGGCGGGGACTGAAGCTTTCTTT; CDR3: CASNTAGTEAFF
V: TRBV28; size: .; D: .; J: TRBJ1-1; DNA: TGTGCCAGTGGGGGCCCCGGGGCTTTCTTT; CDR3: CASGGPGAFF
V: TRBV6-5; size: .; D: TRBD1; J: TRBJ2-3; DNA: TGTGCCATCCGGGACAGCAGCACAGATACGCAGTATTTT; CDR3: CAIRDSSTDTQYF
V: TRBV3-1/TRBV3-2; size: few; D: .; J: TRBJ2-2; DNA: TGTGCCAGCAGCCCCCTTCGGAGACACACCGGGGAGCTGTTTTTT; CDR3: CASSPLRRHTGELFF
V: TRBV18; size: .; D: .; J: TRBJ1-1; DNA: TGTGCCAGCTCGTCTTACAGGGAGAACACTGAAGCTTTCTTT; CDR3: CASSSYRENTEAFF
V: TRBV7-9; size: .; D: TRBD1; J: TRBJ1-4; DNA: TGTGCCAGCAGCTCCCGGGACAGGGACGAAAAACTGTTTTTT; CDR3: CASSSRDRDEKLFF
V: TRBV4-2; size: .; D: .; J: TRBJ1-5; DNA: TGTGCCAGCAGCCAATCCGGCAATCAGCCCCAGCATTTT; CDR3: CASSQSGNQPQHF
V: TRBV18; size: .; D: .; J: TRBJ2-3; DNA: TGTGCCAGCTCACCCATCGGACTGTCTACCACAGATACGCAGTATTTT; CDR3: CASSPIGLSTTDTQYF
V: TRBV2; size: .; D: TRBD2; J: TRBJ2-7; DNA: TGTGCCAGCACCGTGGGGGGGGACCTTCACGAGCAGTACTTC; CDR3: CASTVGGDLHEQYF
V: TRBV28; size: .; D: .; J: TRBJ1-5; DNA: TGTGCCAGCAGTTTAGCCCAACCGGGATACCCCCAGCATTTT; CDR3: CASSLAQPGYPQHF
V: TRBV6-5; size: .; D: TRBD2; J: TRBJ2-2; DNA: TGTGCCAGCAGAGCGGGACTCATGAACACCGGGGAGCTGTTTTTT; CDR3: CASRAGLMNTGELFF
V: TRBV10-3; size: .; D: .; J: TRBJ1-6; DNA: TGTGCCATCAGTGACAAGCAGGGATTTTCACCCCTCCACTTT; CDR3: CAISDKQGFSPLHF
V: TRBV12-3/TRBV12-4; size: once; D: .; J: TRBJ1-5; DNA: TGTGCCAGCAGTTTAGTTGGTGCGGAGAAGCATTTT; CDR3: CASSLVGAEKHF
V: TRBV3-1/TRBV3-2; size: many; D: .; J: TRBJ2-7; DNA: TGTGCCAGCAGCCACTTCGGCGGGAACTCCTACGAGCAGTACTTC; CDR3: CASSHFGGNSYEQYF
V: TRBV7-9; size: .; D: .; J: TRBJ1-2; DNA: TGTGCCAGCAGCTTGGCAGCGGGTGGAGGCTACACCTTC; CDR3: CASSLAAGGGYTF
V: TRBV7-2; size: few; D: .; J: TRBJ2-1; DNA: TGTGCCAGCAGCCTCGCCCAGGGTGTAAGTAATGAGCAGTTCTTC; CDR3: CASSLAQGVSNEQFF
V: TRBV2; size: .; D: TRBD1; J: TRBJ1-2; DNA: TGTGCCAGCAGTCAACTCCCGGGACAGGGAACTGGCTACACCTTC; CDR3: CASSQLPGQGTGYTF
V: TRBV7-9; size: .; D: TRBD1; J: TRBJ1-2; DNA: TGTGCCAGCAGCGCTCCCACAGGGGGCGCCGATGGCTACACCTTC; CDR3: CASSAPTGGADGYTF
V: TRBV15; size: .; D: .; J: TRBJ1-5; DNA: TGTGCCACCAGCAGGCGCGGGACTCCGAGGCCCCAGCATTTT; CDR3: CATSRRGTPRPQHF
V: TRBV28; size: .; D: .; J: TRBJ1-6; DNA: TGTGCCAGCAGTATCCACCCACCGAGCTCCTATAATTCACCCCTCCACTTT; CDR3: CASSIHPPSSYNSPLHF
V: TRBV6-2/TRBV6-3; size: .; D: .; J: TRBJ1-1; DNA: TGTGCCAGCAGTTACTCGAACTTCGGACTTGAGAACACTGAAGCTTTCTTT; CDR3: CASSYSNFGLENTEAFF
V: TRBV30; size: .; D: TRBD1; J: TRBJ2-7; DNA: TGTGCCTGGGCCTGGGACAGGAGCTCCTACGAGCAGTACTTC; CDR3: CAWAWDRSSYEQYF
V: TRBV3-1/TRBV3-2; size: .; D: .; J: TRBJ1-2; DNA: TGTGCCAGCAGCCAAGTCGATCGGGGCTACACCTTC; CDR3: CASSQVDRGYTF
V: TRBV25-1; size: .; D: .; J: TRBJ1-1; DNA: TGTGCCAGCAGTGAACCAGGACGGGGTCAAACTGAAGCTTTCTTT; CDR3: CASSEPGRGQTEAFF
V: TRBV3-1/TRBV3-2; size: .; D: .; J: TRBJ1-2; DNA: TGTGCCAGCAGCCAAGGGGTAGGGGCTGGGATCTATGGCTACACCTTC; CDR3: CASSQGVGAGIYGYTF
V: TRBV5-8; size: .; D: TRBD1; J: TRBJ2-7; DNA: TGTGCCAGCAGCTTTGGTACAGGGGCGAGCTACGAGCAGTACTTC; CDR3: CASSFGTGASYEQYF
V: TRBV5-1; size: .; D: .; J: TRBJ2-1; DNA: TGCGCCAGCAGCTTGGTGGCGGGACAGTACAATGAGCAGTTCTTC; CDR3: CASSLVAGQYNEQFF
V: TRBV18; size: once; D: TRBD1; J: TRBJ1-3; DNA: TGTGCCAGCTCGCCTACCCCCGGGACAGCTGGAAACACCATATATTTT; CDR3: CASSPTPGTAGNTIYF